The present entry profiles one T cell receptor (beta chain) with its context. The antigen is unknown. These data originate in a study of OX40 agonist ivuxolimab in advanced cancers. Clones were read by immunoSEQ multiplex PCR, and TCRdb kept only the in-frame ones, dropping some. The sample consists of more than 100,000 clones, around nine tenths of them appearing once. Trimming stripped 4 bases from V and 2 bases from J, with 10 bases between. The germline CDR1 and CDR2 sequences are SGHRS and YFSETQ. The CDR3 extends over 14 amino acids. Study-level findings and limits: Partial responders at 0.1-3.0 mg/kg had among the lowest clonal expansion. At doses 0.1 to 3.0 mg/kg, CD4+ and CD8+ clones expanded. Low normalized clonal expansion also occurred in some nonresponding patients. Compared with CD4+, CD8+ T cells on average had more expanded clones.

This receptor was taken from an adult with an advanced solid tumor such as melanoma, head and neck, liver or kidney cancer. Here the sequenced sample was CD4+ or CD8+ T cells sorted from blood, taken in a trial of the OX40 agonist ivuxolimab. The chain employs TRBV5-1 and TRBJ1-3; D unclear. Here the CDR3 DNA reads TGCGCCAGCAGCCCCGTCACCACTGGAAACACCATATATTTT. Protein product: CASSPVTTGNTIYF.